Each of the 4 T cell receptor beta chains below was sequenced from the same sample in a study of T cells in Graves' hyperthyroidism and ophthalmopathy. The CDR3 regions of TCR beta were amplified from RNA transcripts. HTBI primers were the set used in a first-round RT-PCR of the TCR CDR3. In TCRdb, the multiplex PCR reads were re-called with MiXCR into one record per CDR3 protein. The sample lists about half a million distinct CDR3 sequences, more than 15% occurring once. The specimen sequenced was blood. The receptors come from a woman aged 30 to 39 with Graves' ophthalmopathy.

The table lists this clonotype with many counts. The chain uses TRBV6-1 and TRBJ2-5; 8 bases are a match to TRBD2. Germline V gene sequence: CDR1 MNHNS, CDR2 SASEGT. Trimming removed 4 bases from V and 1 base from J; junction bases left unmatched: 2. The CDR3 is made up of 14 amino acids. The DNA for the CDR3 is TGTGCCAGCAGTGTAGCGGGATTCCAAGAGACCCAGTACTTC. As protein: CASSVAGFQETQYF.

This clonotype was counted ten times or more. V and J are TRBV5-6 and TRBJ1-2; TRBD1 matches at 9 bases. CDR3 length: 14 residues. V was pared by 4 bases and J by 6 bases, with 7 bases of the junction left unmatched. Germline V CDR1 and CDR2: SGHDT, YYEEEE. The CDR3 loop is CASSQRTGAHGYTF. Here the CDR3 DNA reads TGTGCCAGCAGCCAAAGGACAGGGGCGCATGGCTACACCTTC.

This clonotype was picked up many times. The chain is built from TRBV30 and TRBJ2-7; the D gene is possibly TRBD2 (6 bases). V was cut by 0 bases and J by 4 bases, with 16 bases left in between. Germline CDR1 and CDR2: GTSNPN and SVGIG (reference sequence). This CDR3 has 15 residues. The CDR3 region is CAWSVREGEEYEQYF. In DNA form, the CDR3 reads TGTGCCTGGAGTGTACGGGAAGGGGAGGAGTACGAGCAGTACTTC. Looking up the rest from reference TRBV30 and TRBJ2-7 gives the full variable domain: SQTIHQWPATLVQPVGSPLSLECTVEGTSNPNLYWYRQAAGRGLQLLFYSVGIGQISSEVPQNLSASRPQDRQFILSSKKLLLSDSGFYLCAWSVREGEEYEQYFGPGTRLTVT.

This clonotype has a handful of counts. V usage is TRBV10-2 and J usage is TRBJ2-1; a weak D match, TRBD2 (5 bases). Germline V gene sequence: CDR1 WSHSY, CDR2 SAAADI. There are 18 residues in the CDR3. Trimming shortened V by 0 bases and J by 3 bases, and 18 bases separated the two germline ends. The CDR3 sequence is CASSESRGFGSLYNEQFF. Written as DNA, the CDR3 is TGCGCCAGCAGTGAGTCCCGGGGATTTGGGTCTCTCTACAATGAGCAGTTCTTC.